The 7 T cell receptor beta chains listed next were all sequenced from one sample in a study of blood T cell repertoires in COVID-19. Method: immunoSEQ multiplex PCR; TCRdb's copy keeps in-frame clones and lacks some. The sample has approximately 310,000 clones; around 85% are singletons. The sample comprised PBMCs or T cells enriched from blood (not recorded which). The receptors stem from a man under 40 who had recovered from COVID-19.

This rearrangement joins TRBV9 to TRBJ1-4; perhaps TRBD1 as D (5 bases). This CDR3 comprises 14 residues. V shed 3 bases and J shed 10 bases, with 16 bases lying between them. The V gene's germline CDR1 is SGDLS and CDR2 YYNGEE. The CDR3 region is CASSGTAGSRKLFF. CDR3 sequence (DNA): TGTGCCAGCAGCGGAACCGCAGGGTCCCGAAAACTGTTTTTT.

The rearrangement uses TRBV5-8 and TRBJ2-3; D remains unclear. The CDR3 covers 16 residues. Germline V gene lookup returns CDR1 SGHTS and CDR2 YDEGEE. Trimming took off 0 bases at V and 6 bases at J, with 17 bases between the two ends. CDR3 protein: CASSLAENPIGDTQYF. For the CDR3, the DNA is TGTGCCAGCAGCTTGGCCGAGAATCCCATCGGGGATACGCAGTATTTT.

The gene calls are TRBV24-1 and TRBJ2-2; the D gene is possibly TRBD1 (5 bases). This CDR3 has 16 amino acids. Germline V gives CDR1 KGHDR, CDR2 SFDVKD. Trimming cost V 4 bases and J 6 bases, with 17 bases left between them. The CDR3 bases are TGTGCCACCAGTGACCACACGACAGACGGGTCCGGGGAGCTGTTTTTT. Translating it yields CATSDHTTDGSGELFF.

V usage is TRBV3-1 (or the pseudogene TRBV3-2) and J usage is TRBJ2-7, with D maybe TRBD2 (6 bases). Trimming took 1 base from V and 7 from J, leaving 17 bases between them. The CDR3 has 15 amino acids. Germline V gene sequence: CDR1 LGHDT, CDR2 YNNKEL (reference sequence). The CDR3 region has the DNA TGTGCCAGCAGCCAAGTAAGGGAGGCAGTAGGGGAGCAGTACTTC. Its translation is CASSQVREAVGEQYF.

The chain couples TRBV19 to TRBJ1-1, with a possible D match to TRBD1 (5 bases). CDR1 LNHDA and CDR2 SQIVND come from the germline V gene (reference sequence). CDR3 length equals 18 residues. V was cut by 5 bases and J by 1 base, with 23 bases left in between. The CDR3 DNA follows: TGTGCCAGTAGTCTTATGAGGGGTGGAGGCGGGGAGAACACTGAAGCTTTCTTT. It translates to CASSLMRGGGGENTEAFF.

The chain couples TRBV5-1 to TRBJ2-5; 8 bases agree with TRBD2. Per germline, CDR1 SGHRS and CDR2 YFSETQ. The CDR3 length is 18 residues. The ends lost 2 bases at V and 2 bases at J; junction bases unmatched: 14. CDR3 loop: CASSFPVSGGVLQETQYF. The CDR3 nucleotides are TGCGCCAGCAGCTTCCCGGTGTCCGGGGGGGTCTTGCAAGAGACCCAGTACTTC.

The V gene is TRBV20-1, the J gene TRBJ1-6, with D tentatively TRBD1 (5 bases). Trimming stripped 3 bases from V and 7 bases from J, with 19 bases between. The CDR3 consists of 16 residues. The V gene's germline CDR1 is DFQATT and CDR2 SNEGSKA (reference sequence). CDR3 nucleotide sequence: TGCAGTGCTAGTAACGTGGGGCAGGGTGGGAATTCACCCCTCCACTTT. Encoded protein: CSASNVGQGGNSPLHF.